This entry lists 2 T cell receptor beta chains sequenced from one sample in a study of OX40 agonist ivuxolimab in advanced cancers. The data were produced by immunoSEQ multiplex PCR, yet TCRdb's version contains in-frame clones alone and is incomplete. The repertoire holds 100,000 or so clones, with around nine tenths as singletons. The sample in question was CD4+ or CD8+ T cells sorted from blood, obtained in a trial of the OX40 agonist ivuxolimab. The origin of the receptors is an adult with an advanced solid tumor such as melanoma, head and neck, liver or kidney cancer.

V and J are TRBV7-3 and TRBJ2-1, with 8 positions matching TRBD2. V gave up 4 bases and J gave up 5 bases; unmatched junction bases: 7. This CDR3 has 15 residues. Germline CDR1 SGHTA, CDR2 FQGTGA. In DNA, the CDR3 is TGTGCCAGCAGCTCTCGGGCGGGAGGAAACAATGAGCAGTTCTTC. It codes for CASSSRAGGNNEQFF.

This clone occurred once. The rearrangement links TRBV4-2 to TRBJ1-3; D gene uncertain. The V end was cut by 0 bases, the J end by 0 bases, with 0 bases between. The length of the CDR3 is 13 residues. CDR1 and CDR2 (germline): LGHNA, YNFKEQ. The CDR3 spells CASSQDSGNTIYF. The CDR3 nucleotides are TGTGCCAGCAGCCAAGACTCTGGAAACACCATATATTTT.